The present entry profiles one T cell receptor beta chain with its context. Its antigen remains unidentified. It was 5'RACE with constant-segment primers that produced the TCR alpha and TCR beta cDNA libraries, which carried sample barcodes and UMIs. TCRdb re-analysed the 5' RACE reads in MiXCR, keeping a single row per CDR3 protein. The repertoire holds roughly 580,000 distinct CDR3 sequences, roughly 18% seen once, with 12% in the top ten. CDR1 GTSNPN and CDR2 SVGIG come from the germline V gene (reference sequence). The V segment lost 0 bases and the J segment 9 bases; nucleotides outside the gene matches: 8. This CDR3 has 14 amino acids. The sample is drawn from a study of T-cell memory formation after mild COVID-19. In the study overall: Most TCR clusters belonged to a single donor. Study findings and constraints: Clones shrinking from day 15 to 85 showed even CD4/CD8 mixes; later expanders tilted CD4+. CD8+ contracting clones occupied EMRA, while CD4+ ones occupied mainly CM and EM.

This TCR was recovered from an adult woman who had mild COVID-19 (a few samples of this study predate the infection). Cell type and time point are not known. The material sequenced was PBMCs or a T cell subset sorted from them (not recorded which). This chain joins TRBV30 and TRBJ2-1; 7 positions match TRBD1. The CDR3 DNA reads TGTGCCTGGAGTGTACCCCCACAGGGGACTGAGCAGTTCTTC. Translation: CAWSVPPQGTEQFF.